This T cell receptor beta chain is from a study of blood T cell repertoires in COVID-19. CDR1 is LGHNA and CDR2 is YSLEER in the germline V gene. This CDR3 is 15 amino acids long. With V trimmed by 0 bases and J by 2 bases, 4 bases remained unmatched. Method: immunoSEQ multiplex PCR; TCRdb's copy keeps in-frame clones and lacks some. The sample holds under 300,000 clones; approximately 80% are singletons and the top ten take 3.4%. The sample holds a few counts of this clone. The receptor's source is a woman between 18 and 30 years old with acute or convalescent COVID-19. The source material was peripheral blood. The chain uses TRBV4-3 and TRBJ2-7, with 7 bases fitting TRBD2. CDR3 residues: CASSQEWGGPYEQYF. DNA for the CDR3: TGCGCCAGCAGCCAAGAGTGGGGAGGGCCCTACGAGCAGTACTTC.